This T cell receptor beta chain was retrieved from a study of blood T cell repertoires in COVID-19. The V gene end was trimmed by 3 bases and the J gene end by 4 bases; junction bases not matched to a gene: 5. Germline CDR1 and CDR2: LGHDT and YNNKEL (reference sequence). The CDR3 contains 15 residues. Measured with immunoSEQ multiplex PCR; TCRdb has only the in-frame clones, and not every one. The profile shows around 96,000 clones, 90% to 95% of them singletons. This receptor was taken from a human donor with active COVID-19. The donor label of this sample is uncertain. Specimen: peripheral blood. The rearrangement links TRBV3-1 (or the pseudogene TRBV3-2) to TRBJ1-1; the match to TRBD1 covers 10 bases. The chain's CDR3 is CASSQRQGAITEAFF. The CDR3 coding sequence is TGTGCCAGCAGCCAGAGACAGGGGGCAATCACTGAAGCTTTCTTT.